Given below is one T cell receptor (beta chain) in context. The antigen remains unidentified. The record originates from a study of cytomegalovirus exposure and HLA in healthy donors. Notes on the study in general: It was reported that the classifier diagnosed cytomegalovirus status with high specificity and sensitivity in both the original and validation cohorts. The study recorded 160 or so TCR beta chains that were cytomegalovirus-associated. Presence/absence results assume similar sequencing depth per donor, which may not hold.

Vbeta (60) and Jbeta (13) primers were used in the PCR. Assay: immunoSEQ multiplex PCR; the TCRdb copy retains only in-frame clones and omits some. The data hold around 70,000 clones, with more than 75% observed a single time. At sampling all donors were nominally healthy, likely with unrecorded immune exposures. The receptor's source is a male donor in good health and CMV-seropositive. The sequencing sample was made of PBMCs.

The CDR3 here is CSARGTSGRKRYEQYF. The CDR3 nucleotides are TGCAGCGCGAGGGGGACTAGCGGGAGGAAGAGGTACGAGCAGTACTTC. The chain couples TRBV29-1 to TRBJ2-5; 15 nucleotides line up with TRBD2. The J call is doubtful: the DNA matches TRBJ2-7 better. This CDR3 region has 16 residues. Germline lookup yields CDR1 SQVTM and CDR2 ANQGSEA.